Shown below are 9 T cell receptor beta chains from a single sample sequenced in a study of T cell responses to AZD1222 COVID-19 vaccine. Here immunoSEQ multiplex PCR was the method, and the copy in TCRdb shows in-frame clones only, minus some. The sample lists roughly 150,000 clones; 80% to 95% were seen once. Sequences were derived from peripheral blood, sampled 28 days after the second AZD1222 dose. These receptors came from an adult who received the AZD1222 COVID-19 vaccine.

The chain employs TRBV7-2 and TRBJ2-7; TRBD2 matches 7 bases. Germline CDR1 SGHTA, CDR2 FQGNSA. The CDR3 loop spans 16 amino acids. V lost 1 base, J lost 5 bases, and 11 bases stayed unmatched. CDR3 in amino acids: CASSLGGGGRGNEQYF. The CDR3 nucleotides are TGTGCCAGCAGCTTAGGAGGCGGCGGGAGAGGTAACGAGCAGTACTTC.

The chain has TRBV3-1 (or the pseudogene TRBV3-2) and TRBJ2-2, with 10 nucleotides matching TRBD2. The CDR3 totals 17 residues. The V segment lost 4 bases and the J segment 5 bases; nucleotides outside the gene matches: 10. The germline V gene encodes CDR1 LGHDT and CDR2 YNNKEL (reference sequence). CDR3 protein: CASSPTSSGRGTGELFF. As DNA, the CDR3 is TGTGCCAGCAGCCCCACCTCTAGCGGGAGAGGAACCGGGGAGCTGTTTTTT.

The genes are TRBV6-2 or TRBV6-3 and TRBJ2-7; D might be TRBD1 (5 bases). Germline CDR1 and CDR2: MNHEY and SVGEGT. This CDR3 contains 14 residues. V was pared by 6 bases and J by 2 bases, with 14 bases between. CDR3 nucleotide sequence: TGTGCCAGCAGCAGGGCTGCCGCCACCTACGAGCAGTACTTC. It encodes CASSRAAATYEQYF.

This chain joins TRBV12-3 or TRBV12-4 and TRBJ2-5; no definite D call. This CDR3 is built from 13 residues. Between the trimmed V and J ends, which lost 6 bases and 5 bases, there was a span of 13 bases. CDR3 in amino acids: CASSRVVLETQYF. CDR3 coding DNA: TGTGCCAGCAGCCGAGTGGTCCTTGAGACCCAGTACTTC.

The genes are TRBV7-8 and TRBJ2-5, with 7 positions matching TRBD1. Germline V lookup: CDR1 SGHVS, CDR2 FQNEAQ. J gave up 4 bases and V 5 bases, and 4 bases lay outside the gene matches. This CDR3 is 13 amino acids long. The CDR3 region has the DNA TGTGCCAGCAGCCCCCGACAGGGAGAGACCCAGTACTTC. Translation: CASSPRQGETQYF.

DNA for the CDR3: TGTGCCAGCAGAGGTGGTGCGGCTAAAGCGCCCATATATTTT. This translates into CASRGGAAKAPIYF. The chain joins TRBV9 to TRBJ1-3; D is unclear. This CDR3 contains 14 residues. Between the trimmed V and J ends, which lost 5 bases and 11 bases, there was a span of 20 bases. Germline CDR1 SGDLS, CDR2 YYNGEE. Full variable domain (outside the CDR3, taken from reference TRBV9 and TRBJ1-3): DSGVTQTPKHLITATGQRVTLRCSPRSGDLSVYWYQQSLDQGLQFLIQYYNGEERAKGNILERFSAQQFPDLHSELNLSSLELGDSALYFCASRGGAAKAPIYFGEGSWLTVV.

The chain carries TRBV11-3 and TRBJ2-1; a weak D match, TRBD2 (6 bases). The CDR3 sequence is 13 residues long. The germline CDR1 and CDR2 sequences are SGHNT and YENEEA. The V and J ends lost 1 base and 7 bases respectively, with 8 bases between them. CDR3 protein: CASSLGLVNEQFF. In DNA, the CDR3 is TGTGCCAGCAGCTTAGGACTAGTAAATGAGCAGTTCTTC.

The V and J genes are TRBV18 and TRBJ1-1; D ambiguous. The germline gives CDR1 KGHSH, CDR2 LQKENI. The CDR3 has 14 residues. V lost 6 bases and J 0 bases, leaving 11 bases between the germline ends. This CDR3 reads CASSPSYMNTEAFF. In DNA form, the CDR3 reads TGTGCCAGCTCCCCGAGCTATATGAACACTGAAGCTTTCTTT.

The rearrangement links TRBV10-3 to TRBJ2-7; 8 nucleotides match TRBD2. The CDR3 extends over 15 amino acids. CDR1 is ENHRY and CDR2 is SYGVKD in the germline V gene. V lost 10 bases to trimming and J lost 5 bases; unmatched junction nucleotides: 16. As DNA, the CDR3 is TGTGCCACTCGGGGGGGGGACGCAGGGACGCACGAGCAGTACTTC. Translation gives CATRGGDAGTHEQYF.